This passage covers 32 T cell receptor beta chains from one sample sequenced in a study of blood T cell repertoires in COVID-19. Sequencing used immunoSEQ multiplex PCR; TCRdb keeps in-frame clones, though not all of them. The data hold about 180,000 clones, with 80% to 90% observed a single time. Source material: peripheral blood. Every receptor here comes from a man in his 60s with acute or convalescent COVID-19.

The V gene is TRBV6-5, the J gene TRBJ1-1; maybe TRBD1 (5 bases). This CDR3 has 16 amino acids. Germline V gives CDR1 MNHEY, CDR2 SVGAGI. The V end was cut by 1 base, the J end by 5 bases, with 17 bases between. CDR3 sequence (DNA): TGTGCCAGCAGTTACTTAACTCAGGGTGGACAAACTGAAGCTTTCTTT. Protein product: CASSYLTQGGQTEAFF.

The chain uses TRBV4-2 and TRBJ2-7, with D possibly matching TRBD1 (5 bases). The V end was cut by 0 bases, the J end by 5 bases, with 11 bases between. CDR3 size: 14 residues. In germline, CDR1 is LGHNA, CDR2 YNFKEQ. CDR3 amino acids: CASSQEISRDEQYF. CDR3 bases: TGTGCCAGCAGCCAAGAGATAAGCAGGGACGAGCAGTACTTC.

This clone was recorded a few times. The chain is built from TRBV10-3 and TRBJ1-2; maybe TRBD1 (5 bases). CDR3 length: 12 residues. Germline V gives CDR1 ENHRY, CDR2 SYGVKD. V was cut by 3 bases and J by 8 bases, with 10 bases left in between. The CDR3 nucleotides read TGTGCCATCAGTGAAGGGCAGGGAGGCTACACCTTC. This sequence encodes CAISEGQGGYTF.

CDR3 coding DNA: TGTGCCAGCAGTGACACCTCGAGAGGCCCCGAGCAGTACTTC. Amino acid sequence: CASSDTSRGPEQYF. V gene TRBV6-4 combines with J gene TRBJ2-7; no firm D call. From germline, CDR1 is MRHNA and CDR2 SNTAGT. The CDR3 runs to 14 residues. The V end lost 2 bases, the J end lost 6 bases, and 14 bases lay between the germline ends.

The J gene is TRBJ1-6, the V gene TRBV28, with TRBD1 matching 7 bases. V trimming: 1 base; J trimming: 10 bases; junction bases outside the gene matches: 7. CDR1 is MDHEN and CDR2 is SYDVKM in the germline V gene. The CDR3 spans 15 residues. DNA for the CDR3: TGTGCCAGCAGTTTATACACAGGGGTTTCGTCACCCCTCCACTTT. This gives the protein CASSLYTGVSSPLHF.

The chain recombines TRBV28 with TRBJ2-2, with 9 nucleotides matching TRBD1. The CDR3 covers 15 residues. Germline V gene lookup returns CDR1 MDHEN and CDR2 SYDVKM. With 6 bases clipped from V and 2 bases from J, the junction kept 4 bases outside the gene matches. CDR3 region: CASRRDRANTGELFF. Here the CDR3 DNA reads TGTGCCAGCAGACGGGACAGGGCAAACACCGGGGAGCTGTTTTTT.

This clone was counted only a few times. The DNA of the CDR3 is TGTGCCAGCAGTGAAGTAGGAGGCCCCGAGCAGTACTTC. This gives the protein CASSEVGGPEQYF. The rearrangement links TRBV6-1 to TRBJ2-7; D possibly corresponds to TRBD2 (5 bases). This CDR3 comprises 13 residues. Germline CDR1 MNHNS, CDR2 SASEGT. The ends were cut back, 1 base at V and 6 bases at J, with 10 bases in the middle.

The J gene is TRBJ2-7, the V gene TRBV5-1; 8 bases line up with TRBD2. Germline V gene lookup returns CDR1 SGHRS and CDR2 YFSETQ. This CDR3 is 14 amino acids long. Trimming removed 2 bases from V and 5 bases from J; junction bases left unmatched: 6. The CDR3 DNA sequence: TGCGCCAGCAGCTTAGGTAGCGGGATAGACGAGCAGTACTTC. Protein product: CASSLGSGIDEQYF.

DNA for the CDR3: TGTGCCAGCAGCCAAGATCTAATTGGCTCTGGGTGGGGCCGGGACACTGAAGCTTTCTTT. As protein: CASSQDLIGSGWGRDTEAFF. The J gene is TRBJ1-1, the V gene TRBV3-1 (or the pseudogene TRBV3-2); D is possibly TRBD1 (5 bases). Per germline, CDR1 LGHDT and CDR2 YNNKEL (reference sequence). This CDR3 has 20 residues. Between the trimmed V and J ends, which lost 0 bases and 3 bases, there was a span of 26 bases.

The rearrangement links TRBV6-6 to TRBJ1-3; TRBD1 agrees at 7 bases. Per germline, CDR1 MNHNY and CDR2 SVGAGI (reference sequence). The CDR3 has 12 residues. V shed 5 bases, J shed 8 bases, and the junction held 3 bases outside the gene matches. Written as DNA, the CDR3 is TGTGCCAGCAGTCCAGGGGGTGACACCATATATTTT. Protein: CASSPGGDTIYF.

The chain has TRBV29-1 and TRBJ2-7, with D uncertain. Trimming left V 0 bases short and J 6 bases short, with 6 bases between. The CDR3 covers 11 residues. Germline V gene lookup returns CDR1 SQVTM and CDR2 ANQGSEA. CDR3 nucleotide sequence: TGCAGCGTTGAAGATCAGTTCGAGCAGTACTTC. Encoded protein: CSVEDQFEQYF.

The chain uses TRBV6-5 and TRBJ2-3; D may be TRBD1 (6 bases). This CDR3 spans 15 amino acids. V was clipped by 7 bases and J by 2 bases, with 16 bases between them. Germline CDR1 MNHEY, CDR2 SVGAGI. CDR3 in DNA: TGTGCCAGCACCGGGTGGGGACATACCACAGATACGCAGTATTTT. It encodes CASTGWGHTTDTQYF.

The chain employs TRBV28 and TRBJ2-4; 8 nucleotides align to TRBD2. The CDR3 extends over 15 amino acids. Germline trimming cut 4 bases from V and 0 bases from J; bases unmatched to any gene: 2. Germline V gene lookup returns CDR1 MDHEN and CDR2 SYDVKM. The DNA of the CDR3 is TGTGCCAGCAGTTCGGGGGGGCTAGCCAAAAACATTCAGTACTTC. Translated: CASSSGGLAKNIQYF.

This rearrangement joins TRBV5-6 to TRBJ2-2, with D possibly TRBD1 on 6 matching bases. Germline assignment: CDR1 SGHDT and CDR2 YYEEEE. This CDR3 has 16 residues. V lost 1 base and J 5 bases, leaving 15 bases between the germline ends. The chain's CDR3 is CASSLNPGRGTGELFF. The CDR3 coding sequence is TGTGCCAGCAGCTTGAATCCAGGAAGGGGGACCGGGGAGCTGTTTTTT.

V and J are TRBV7-2 and TRBJ1-3; possible D gene TRBD1, 5 bases. Trimming stripped 5 bases from V and 3 bases from J, with 11 bases between. Germline-derived CDR1 and CDR2 are SGHTA and FQGNSA. CDR3 size: 14 residues. The CDR3, as DNA: TGTGCCAGCAGCCCCGGGGGTCTTGGAAACACCATATATTTT. Translating it yields CASSPGGLGNTIYF.

The count of this clone is one. The chain employs TRBV15 and TRBJ2-1; D unclear. Trimming left V 3 bases short and J 4 bases short, with 16 bases between. CDR1 and CDR2 from the germline V gene are LNHNV and YYDKDF (reference sequence). The CDR3 has 16 amino acids. CDR3 nucleotide sequence: TGTGCCACCAGCAGCGAGGCCGGGTCTCAGTACAATGAGCAGTTCTTC. Translation: CATSSEAGSQYNEQFF. The full variable domain, completed using reference TRBV15 and TRBJ2-1, is DAMVIQNPRYQVTQFGKPVTLSCSQTLNHNVMYWYQQKSSQAPKLLFHYYDKDFNNEADTPDNFQSRRPNTSFCFLDIRSPGLGDTAMYLCATSSEAGSQYNEQFFGPGTRLTVL.

The V gene is TRBV7-2, the J gene TRBJ2-1; 7 positions match TRBD2. The length of the CDR3 is 17 residues. Germline CDR1 and CDR2: SGHTA and FQGNSA. With 3 bases clipped from V and 11 bases from J, the junction kept 19 bases outside the gene matches. The CDR3, as DNA: TGTGCCAGCAGCTTCATGGTGGGTCCCGGGGGGAGCACTCAGCAGTTCTTC. Protein: CASSFMVGPGGSTQQFF.

This chain joins TRBV5-1 and TRBJ2-6; the D gene is possibly TRBD1 (5 bases). CDR1 SGHRS and CDR2 YFSETQ come from the germline V gene. With 3 bases removed from V and 0 bases from J, the gap between germline ends came to 16 bases. The CDR3 is 18 residues long. In nucleotides, the CDR3 is TGCGCCAGCAGCTCACTCAGGGATCTGTCCTCTGGGGCCAACGTCCTGACTTTC. Its protein is CASSSLRDLSSGANVLTF.

This rearrangement joins TRBV5-1 to TRBJ2-7; D is unclear. The CDR3 loop spans 15 amino acids. V was cut by 0 bases and J by 6 bases, with 16 bases left in between. CDR1 and CDR2 from the germline V gene are SGHRS and YFSETQ. CDR3 sequence reads: CASSLGASVVAEQYF. The CDR3 DNA reads TGCGCCAGCAGCTTGGGAGCCTCAGTGGTAGCCGAGCAGTACTTC.

The chain uses TRBV7-9 and TRBJ1-6; 10 bases fit TRBD1. V lost 5 bases and J lost 7; bases outside the gene matches: 5. From germline, CDR1 is SEHNR and CDR2 FQNEAQ (reference sequence). The CDR3 is 15 residues long. The CDR3 is CASSPPGQGNSPLHF. The CDR3 DNA follows: TGTGCCAGCAGCCCCCCGGGACAGGGGAATTCACCCCTCCACTTT.

This chain connects TRBV28 to TRBJ2-7; 8 bases agree with TRBD2. CDR1 is MDHEN and CDR2 is SYDVKM in the germline V gene. The junction had 4 bases not matched to a gene; V was cut back by 5 bases and J by 1 base. There are 14 residues in the CDR3. This CDR3 is CASSEAGVSYEQYF. DNA of the CDR3: TGTGCCAGCAGTGAAGCGGGAGTGTCCTACGAGCAGTACTTC. Complete variable domain (other parts from reference TRBV28 and TRBJ2-7): DVKVTQSSRYLVKRTGEKVFLECVQDMDHENMFWYRQDPGLGLRLIYFSYDVKMKEKGDIPEGYSVSREKKERFSLILESASTNQTSMYLCASSEAGVSYEQYFGPGTRLTVT.

V and J are TRBV3-1 (or the pseudogene TRBV3-2) and TRBJ2-3, with 7 bases matching TRBD2. The V gene's germline CDR1 is LGHDT and CDR2 YNNKEL (reference sequence). This CDR3 has 16 residues. With 0 bases clipped from V and 3 bases from J, the junction kept 6 bases outside the gene matches. CDR3 coding DNA: TGTGCCAGCAGCCAAGACTACGGCGGGAGAACAGATACGCAGTATTTT. This sequence encodes CASSQDYGGRTDTQYF.

The count of this clone is one. The V call is TRBV11-2, the J call TRBJ2-7, with 11 positions matching TRBD2. The CDR3 runs 18 residues. The J segment lost 3 bases and the V segment lost 0 bases, leaving 10 bases of the junction unmatched. In germline, CDR1 is SGHAT, CDR2 FQNNGV. The CDR3 coding sequence is TGTGCCAGCAGCTTAGATGGTTTAGGACTAGCGGGCCACTACGAGCAGTACTTC. As protein: CASSLDGLGLAGHYEQYF.

This chain links TRBV24-1 with TRBJ1-2, with 8 nucleotides matching TRBD1. V lost 1 base, J lost 7 bases, and 4 bases stayed unmatched. In germline, CDR1 is KGHDR, CDR2 SFDVKD. The CDR3 is 14 residues long. Written as DNA, the CDR3 is TGTGCCACCAGTGATTTAGACAGGGGAGTTGGCTACACCTTC. This sequence encodes CATSDLDRGVGYTF.

V and J are TRBV21-1 and TRBJ2-2; the table's D call, TRBD2, has no DNA check behind it. TRBV21-1 is a known pseudogene. The CDR3 runs to 14 residues. The CDR3 DNA is TGTGCCAGCACCCGTCGAGGTGGTGGCGGGGAGCTGTTTTTT. It specifies CASTRRGGGGELFF.

CDR3 DNA: TGTGCCAGCAGCTCCCCCGGGACACTCCCCTACGAGCAGTACTTC. It codes for CASSSPGTLPYEQYF. The J gene is TRBJ2-7, the V gene TRBV27, with D possibly being TRBD1 (6 bases). Trimming took 6 bases from V and 2 from J, leaving 17 bases between them. The CDR3 is made up of 15 amino acids. The germline gives CDR1 MNHEY, CDR2 SMNVEV (reference sequence).

This chain links TRBV20-1 with TRBJ2-3; D is undetermined. The CDR3 covers 13 residues. The V and J ends lost 3 bases and 3 bases respectively, with 10 bases between them. Per germline, CDR1 DFQATT and CDR2 SNEGSKA (reference sequence). This chain's CDR3 is CSASTAGTDTQYF. CDR3 sequence (DNA): TGCAGTGCTAGTACGGCAGGTACAGATACGCAGTATTTT.

The chain links TRBV28 to TRBJ2-7, with 9 bases identical to TRBD1. This CDR3 spans 18 amino acids. The V gene's germline CDR1 is MDHEN and CDR2 SYDVKM. V shed 5 bases, J shed 2 bases, and the junction held 16 bases outside the gene matches. CDR3 sequence: CASSTPKLTGGPPYEQYF. CDR3 in DNA: TGTGCCAGCAGTACCCCGAAACTTACAGGGGGCCCGCCCTACGAGCAGTACTTC.

The gene calls are TRBV10-3 and TRBJ1-1; 8 nucleotides line up with TRBD1. J gave up 3 bases and V 3 bases, and 6 bases lay outside the gene matches. Germline V lookup: CDR1 ENHRY, CDR2 SYGVKD. The CDR3 has 15 residues. The CDR3 DNA is TGTGCCATCAGTGACCCGGGACAGGCGGACACTGAAGCTTTCTTT. The encoded protein is CAISDPGQADTEAFF.

J is TRBJ2-7 and V is TRBV28; 8 bases line up with TRBD1. The CDR3 length is 14 residues. Losses at the gene ends were 1 base for V and 3 bases for J; bases not matched to a gene: 2. Germline CDR1 MDHEN, CDR2 SYDVKM. Here the CDR3 DNA reads TGTGCCAGCAGTTTATATACAGGGGGCTACGAGCAGTACTTC. Translating gives CASSLYTGGYEQYF. The full variable domain, with the rest looked up from reference TRBV28 and TRBJ2-7, is DVKVTQSSRYLVKRTGEKVFLECVQDMDHENMFWYRQDPGLGLRLIYFSYDVKMKEKGDIPEGYSVSREKKERFSLILESASTNQTSMYLCASSLYTGGYEQYFGPGTRLTVT.

This clone was observed a handful of times. V is TRBV27 and J is TRBJ2-7; D uncertain. Deletions cut 6 bases from V and 2 bases from J, with 8 bases between. CDR1 is MNHEY and CDR2 is SMNVEV in the germline V gene (reference sequence). The CDR3 is 12 residues long. The CDR3 is CASRDFTYEQYF. CDR3 nucleotide sequence: TGTGCCAGCAGAGACTTTACCTACGAGCAGTACTTC.

This rearrangement joins TRBV12-3 or TRBV12-4 to TRBJ1-2; D possibly corresponds to TRBD1 (5 bases). V gave up 8 bases and J gave up 5 bases, with 12 bases separating them. This CDR3 region has 12 residues. CDR3 sequence (DNA): TGTGCCAGCGCGGGGCTAGATTATGGCTACACCTTC. Translated, it gives CASAGLDYGYTF.